This is a list of T cell receptor beta chains from one sample in a study of blood T cell repertoires in COVID-19. Libraries were prepared by immunoSEQ multiplex PCR; TCRdb keeps only in-frame clonotypes and omits some of them. The sample yields about 130,000 clones, approximately 80% seen once. The specimen was peripheral blood. The receptor set was obtained from a woman older than 75 with acute or convalescent COVID-19. Both conserved end residues are part of each CDR3. A D gene is named only where the DNA matches it firmly. The size field is filled for only some rows; it gives once, few, many or a size class.

d_gene,abundance,v_gene,j_gene,CDR3nt,CDR3aa
NA,NA,TRBV4-1,TRBJ1-3,TGCGCCAGCAGCCAAGATGAGACAACTAGTGGAAACACCATATATTTT,CASSQDETTSGNTIYF
NA,NA,TRBV10-3,TRBJ2-3,TGTGCCATCAGTGCCGGGGGAGGCACAGATACGCAGTATTTT,CAISAGGGTDTQYF
NA,once,TRBV30,TRBJ2-3,TGTGCCTGGAGCCTCGGACAGACGGCAGATACGCAGTATTTT,CAWSLGQTADTQYF
NA,NA,TRBV19,TRBJ1-2,TGTGCCAGCCGTCCGGGAATCGACTATGGCTACACCTTC,CASRPGIDYGYTF
NA,NA,TRBV5-1,TRBJ1-2,TGCGCCAGCAGCTTGGAACGGGGAGGCTACACCTTC,CASSLERGGYTF
TRBD1,NA,TRBV11-2,TRBJ1-1,TGTGCCAGCAGAAATTACAGGGGGAACACTGAAGCTTTCTTT,CASRNYRGNTEAFF
NA,NA,TRBV7-9,TRBJ1-4,TGTGCCAGCAGCCCAGGTGAATCAACTAATGAAAAACTGTTTTTT,CASSPGESTNEKLFF
TRBD1,NA,TRBV4-3,TRBJ1-2,TGCGCCAGCAGCCATTACCCTGGACAGGCGAACAACTATGGCTACACCTTC,CASSHYPGQANNYGYTF
NA,NA,TRBV6-5,TRBJ2-2,TGTGCCAGCAATTTCAACTCGAACACCGGGGAGCTGTTTTTT,CASNFNSNTGELFF
NA,NA,TRBV29-1,TRBJ1-1,TGCAGCGTTGAAAGCGGGGGCACTGAAGCTTTCTTT,CSVESGGTEAFF
TRBD1,NA,TRBV6-5,TRBJ1-5,TGTGCCAGCAGTTTTAGGACAGGCGCGGCTCAGCCCCAGCATTTT,CASSFRTGAAQPQHF
TRBD2,once,TRBV5-5,TRBJ2-3,TGTGCCAGCAGCTTGGAAGCCGGGACTAGCGGTTCCCGCACAGATACGCAGTATTTT,CASSLEAGTSGSRTDTQYF
NA,NA,TRBV4-2,TRBJ1-2,TGTGCCAGCAGCCAAGCGGAAGGGGATTCGGGCTACACCTTC,CASSQAEGDSGYTF
NA,NA,TRBV4-1,TRBJ1-2,TGCGCCAGCAGCACGCCCTGGGACTCCTTCCGCGGATGGGGCTACACCTTC,CASSTPWDSFRGWGYTF
TRBD2,once,TRBV13,TRBJ2-3,TGTGCCAGCAACAACCGGGGACTAGCGGGCGGACTTAGCACAGATACGCAGTATTTT,CASNNRGLAGGLSTDTQYF
NA,once,TRBV7-9,TRBJ1-1,TGTGCCAGCATCGGGCTAGCGGGGACGAACACTGAAGCTTTCTTT,CASIGLAGTNTEAFF
TRBD2,NA,TRBV6-5,TRBJ2-3,TGTGCCAGCAGTTCTAGCGGGGGCTGGGATACGCAGTATTTT,CASSSSGGWDTQYF
TRBD1,NA,TRBV3-1/TRBV3-2,TRBJ1-2,TGTGCCAGCAGACCGGGACAGGGTGGTGGCTACACCTTC,CASRPGQGGGYTF
TRBD1,NA,TRBV3-1/TRBV3-2,TRBJ2-7,TGTGCCAGCAGCCTATTTGGGACAGGAGACTACGAGCAGTACTTC,CASSLFGTGDYEQYF
NA,once,TRBV5-5,TRBJ2-7,TGTGCCAGCAGCTTCCGGACTACCTACGAGCAGTACTTC,CASSFRTTYEQYF